These 19 T cell receptor beta chains originate from one sample sequenced in a study of blood T cell repertoires in COVID-19 (TCRdb year 2020). Receptors were amplified or captured by the immunoSEQ multiplex PCR assay. TCRdb took over this immuneACCESS table, retaining in-frame rearrangements with V and J assigned. Such tables are incomplete; in checked studies, under half of the missing clones stem from an unresolved V gene, and the remainder is unexplained. A total of 84,000 or so clones appear in this sample, about 86% of them only once. The top ten clonotypes cover approximately 37% of the sample. Specimen: peripheral blood. These receptors originate from an older man with active or convalescent COVID-19.

The rearrangement links TRBV5-4 to TRBJ2-1; a weak D match, TRBD2 (7 bases). The CDR3 contains 17 residues. Trimming pared 4 bases from V and 0 bases from J, leaving 17 bases between. CDR1 SGHNT and CDR2 YYREEE come from the germline V gene (reference sequence). The CDR3 coding sequence is TGTGCCAGCAGCAACCCGGGGGGACACGGCTCCTACAATGAGCAGTTCTTC. Protein: CASSNPGGHGSYNEQFF.

This clone came up once. This chain joins TRBV7-9 and TRBJ1-4, with 7 positions matching TRBD1. Trimming cost V 4 bases and J 8 bases; bases outside gene matches: 7. The CDR3 is 14 residues long. CDR1 and CDR2 from the germline V gene are SEHNR and FQNEAQ (reference sequence). CDR3 bases: TGTGCCAGCAGCTCACGGGACAGTGTCGAAAAACTGTTTTTT. Its translation is CASSSRDSVEKLFF.

The genes are TRBV6-2 or TRBV6-3 and TRBJ2-7; 11 positions agree with TRBD2. V lost 5 bases and J lost 4; bases outside the gene matches: 7. CDR3 length equals 15 residues. Germline V gives CDR1 MNHEY, CDR2 SVGEGT. The CDR3 sequence: CASSVLAGGPYEQYF. The CDR3 DNA follows: TGTGCCAGCAGTGTATTAGCGGGAGGGCCGTACGAGCAGTACTTC.

The chain has TRBV6-2 or TRBV6-3 and TRBJ2-1; the D is unclear. V dropped 4 bases and J dropped 5 bases, with 9 bases sitting between them. Per germline, CDR1 MNHEY and CDR2 SVGEGT. The CDR3 is 13 residues long. The CDR3 coding sequence is TGTGCCAGCAGTTTACGGGTCCACAATGAGCAGTTCTTC. Encoded protein: CASSLRVHNEQFF.

V is TRBV5-1 and J is TRBJ2-1, with D perhaps TRBD1 (5 bases). The V end lost 0 bases, the J end lost 1 base, and 8 bases lay between the germline ends. Germline V gene sequence: CDR1 SGHRS, CDR2 YFSETQ. The CDR3 is 15 residues long. The CDR3 sequence is CASSLAGSSYNEQFF. DNA of the CDR3: TGCGCCAGCAGCTTGGCAGGGTCATCCTACAATGAGCAGTTCTTC.

The J gene is TRBJ2-6, the V gene TRBV4-2; 7 bases align to TRBD2. Per the germline V gene, CDR1 is LGHNA and CDR2 is YNFKEQ. The CDR3 runs to 16 residues. V trimming: 0 bases; J trimming: 1 base; junction bases outside the gene matches: 0. CDR3 amino acids: CASSQEGGSGANVLTF. The CDR3 nucleotides are TGTGCCAGCAGCCAAGAGGGGGGGTCTGGGGCCAACGTCCTGACTTTC.

This clone was detected a few times. The chain has TRBV6-6 and TRBJ2-1; the match to TRBD2 covers 9 bases. Unmatched junction bases numbered 6, after V lost 6 bases and J lost 0 bases. Germline CDR1 reads MNHNY; CDR2 reads SVGAGI (reference sequence). The CDR3 is 16 residues long. The CDR3 nucleotides read TGTGCCAGCAGGACCTATAGCGGGAGCTCCTACAATGAGCAGTTCTTC. Translation gives CASRTYSGSSYNEQFF.

V usage is TRBV5-1 and J usage is TRBJ1-2; 8 bases are shared with TRBD1. The CDR3 contains 13 residues. The V gene's germline CDR1 is SGHRS and CDR2 YFSETQ. Germline trimming cut 4 bases from V and 5 bases from J; bases unmatched to any gene: 4. CDR3 loop: CASSPTGEYGYTF. The DNA for the CDR3 is TGCGCCAGCAGCCCGACAGGGGAATATGGCTACACCTTC.

The rearrangement uses TRBV7-9 and TRBJ2-1; 8 bases match TRBD1. The V gene end was trimmed by 5 bases and the J gene end by 3 bases; junction bases not matched to a gene: 6. The germline V gene has CDR1 SEHNR and CDR2 FQNEAQ (reference sequence). This CDR3 is built from 15 residues. CDR3 region: CASSRSGTGYNEQFF. The CDR3 bases are TGTGCCAGCAGCCGGTCCGGGACAGGCTACAATGAGCAGTTCTTC.

The chain links TRBV7-9 to TRBJ2-1, with 11 bases matching TRBD2. The CDR3 runs 15 residues. V lost 5 bases, J lost 7 bases, and 7 bases stayed unmatched. Germline CDR1 reads SEHNR; CDR2 reads FQNEAQ (reference sequence). The CDR3 loop reads CASSISGRAGNEQFF. CDR3 nucleotides: TGTGCCAGCAGCATTAGCGGGAGGGCCGGGAATGAGCAGTTCTTC. Looking up the rest from reference TRBV7-9 and TRBJ2-1 gives the full variable domain: DTGVSQNPRHKITKRGQNVTFRCDPISEHNRLYWYRQTLGQGPEFLTYFQNEAQLEKSRLLSDRFSAERPKGSFSTLEIQRTEQGDSAMYLCASSISGRAGNEQFFGPGTRLTVL.

The chain couples TRBV28 to TRBJ1-5; maybe TRBD1 (5 bases). V lost 6 bases and J 4 bases, leaving 13 bases between the germline ends. Germline V gene sequence: CDR1 MDHEN, CDR2 SYDVKM. The CDR3 runs to 14 residues. The DNA for the CDR3 is TGTGCCAGCAGCAGTAACAGGCTGAATCAGCCCCAGCATTTT. Translation: CASSSNRLNQPQHF.

The V and J genes are TRBV28 and TRBJ2-2; TRBD2 matches 13 bases. Germline V gives CDR1 MDHEN, CDR2 SYDVKM. This CDR3 has 19 residues. With 6 bases clipped from V and 0 bases from J, the junction kept 10 bases outside the gene matches. The CDR3 coding sequence is TGTGCCAGCAGCTTACCCTGGACTAGCGGGAGAACGAACACCGGGGAGCTGTTTTTT. It yields the protein CASSLPWTSGRTNTGELFF.

The chain recombines TRBV30 with TRBJ1-2; tentatively, D is TRBD1 (5 bases). Deletions cut 1 base from V and 4 bases from J, with 16 bases between. Germline V gives CDR1 GTSNPN, CDR2 SVGIG (reference sequence). This CDR3 contains 15 residues. CDR3 sequence: CAWSGRALSGYGYTF. The CDR3 nucleotides read TGTGCCTGGAGTGGCAGGGCCCTCTCAGGCTATGGCTACACCTTC.

The rearrangement links TRBV7-9 to TRBJ2-5; D unclear. V was shortened by 2 bases and J by 2 bases, with 9 bases between the two germline ends. This CDR3 has 14 residues. Germline V lookup: CDR1 SEHNR, CDR2 FQNEAQ (reference sequence). CDR3 sequence (DNA): TGTGCCAGCAGCTTATCAGAATTTCAAGAGACCCAGTACTTC. Protein sequence: CASSLSEFQETQYF.

In this sample, this clone turned up once. The chain has TRBV2 and TRBJ1-6; 9 bases agree with TRBD1. V gave up 6 bases and J gave up 10 bases; unmatched junction bases: 10. Germline loops: CDR1 SNHLY, CDR2 FYNNEI. This CDR3 comprises 15 residues. The CDR3 here is CASSAGQGPRSPLHF. In DNA, the CDR3 is TGTGCCAGCAGCGCGGGACAGGGTCCACGATCACCCCTCCACTTT. The whole variable domain, remainder taken from reference TRBV2 and TRBJ1-6, is EPEVTQTPSHQVTQMGQEVILRCVPISNHLYFYWYRQILGQKVEFLVSFYNNEISEKSEIFDDQFSVERPDGSNFTLKIRSTKLEDSAMYFCASSAGQGPRSPLHFGNGTRLTVT.

The rearrangement links TRBV9 to TRBJ2-3; 8 bases agree with TRBD2. Germline V gene sequence: CDR1 SGDLS, CDR2 YYNGEE. The length of the CDR3 is 17 residues. V gave up 0 bases and J gave up 4 bases; unmatched junction bases: 10. The CDR3 protein is CASSVARGGILPDTQYF. CDR3 bases: TGTGCCAGCAGCGTAGCTCGCGGGGGGATCCTCCCAGATACGCAGTATTTT. The full variable domain, its missing parts supplied by reference TRBV9 and TRBJ2-3, is DSGVTQTPKHLITATGQRVTLRCSPRSGDLSVYWYQQSLDQGLQFLIQYYNGEERAKGNILERFSAQQFPDLHSELNLSSLELGDSALYFCASSVARGGILPDTQYFGPGTRLTVL.

The chain has TRBV6-5 and TRBJ2-1, with a weak D call TRBD2 (5 bases). The CDR3 sequence is 15 residues long. With 2 bases removed from V and 9 bases from J, the gap between germline ends came to 17 bases. The germline gives CDR1 MNHEY, CDR2 SVGAGI. CDR3 loop: CASSYLGRGNGEQFF. CDR3 sequence (DNA): TGTGCCAGCAGTTACCTGGGCCGGGGAAATGGTGAGCAGTTCTTC.

The V gene is TRBV7-8, the J gene TRBJ2-1, with 8 nucleotides matching TRBD1. In germline, CDR1 is SGHVS, CDR2 FQNEAQ. The CDR3 is made up of 15 amino acids. The junction had 7 bases not matched to a gene; V was cut back by 3 bases and J by 6 bases. Here the CDR3 DNA reads TGTGCCAGCAGCTTGTTCCAGGGGGCGATCAATGAGCAGTTCTTC. This translates into CASSLFQGAINEQFF.

This chain uses TRBV6-2 or TRBV6-3 with TRBJ2-3; 11 bases fit TRBD2. The CDR3 is 17 residues long. The junction had 13 bases not matched to a gene; V was cut back by 5 bases and J by 6 bases. The germline CDR1 and CDR2 sequences are MNHEY and SVGEGT. The CDR3 DNA reads TGTGCCAGCAGTCCCGGACTAGCGGGCTTAGCGGAGGATACGCAGTATTTT. Translating gives CASSPGLAGLAEDTQYF.